What follows are 16 T cell receptor beta chains derived from one specimen sequenced in a study of OX40 agonist ivuxolimab in advanced cancers. The protocol was immunoSEQ multiplex PCR, while the TCRdb copy is restricted to in-frame clones and leaves out a portion. There are about 50,000 clones in the sample; approximately 80% occur only once, and about 1.8% lies in the top ten. The sequencing used CD4+ or CD8+ T cells sorted from blood, collected in a trial of the OX40 agonist ivuxolimab. Receptors originate from an adult with an advanced solid tumor such as melanoma, head and neck, liver or kidney cancer.

By share, this clone ranks as medium-sized. The J gene is TRBJ2-2, the V gene TRBV5-1, with D possibly matching TRBD1 (6 bases). Per the germline V gene, CDR1 is SGHRS and CDR2 is YFSETQ. The CDR3 is 15 amino acids. Between the trimmed V and J ends, which lost 6 bases and 3 bases, there was a span of 15 bases. The CDR3 loop reads CASKSGQGHTGELFF. The DNA for the CDR3 is TGCGCCAGCAAATCTGGGCAGGGGCACACCGGGGAGCTGTTTTTT.

This chain uses TRBV15 with TRBJ2-1; TRBD2 aligns across 8 bases. The ends lost 5 bases at V and 7 bases at J; junction bases unmatched: 4. CDR1 and CDR2 from the germline V gene are LNHNV and YYDKDF (reference sequence). The CDR3 length is 13 residues. The CDR3 sequence is CATSGLAQNEQFF. CDR3 DNA sequence: TGTGCCACCAGCGGACTAGCCCAGAATGAGCAGTTCTTC. The variable domain in full, with the rest retrieved from reference TRBV15 and TRBJ2-1, is DAMVIQNPRYQVTQFGKPVTLSCSQTLNHNVMYWYQQKSSQAPKLLFHYYDKDFNNEADTPDNFQSRRPNTSFCFLDIRSPGLGDTAMYLCATSGLAQNEQFFGPGTRLTVL.

The chain uses TRBV7-2 and TRBJ2-4; TRBD1 is a possible D gene (6 bases). V lost 1 base and J lost 0, with 13 bases in between. CDR3 length: 17 residues. The germline V gene has CDR1 SGHTA and CDR2 FQGNSA. The CDR3, as DNA: TGTGCCAGCAGCTTAGATGGGACACCACTAGCCAAAAACATTCAGTACTTC. Its translation is CASSLDGTPLAKNIQYF.

The chain recombines TRBV30 with TRBJ2-3; D unresolved. Germline CDR1 is GTSNPN and CDR2 is SVGIG (reference sequence). The CDR3 runs 13 residues. Trimming took 3 bases from V and 3 from J, leaving 10 bases between them. The CDR3 DNA sequence: TGTGCCTGGAGGGATCCCTCGACAGATACGCAGTATTTT. Translating it yields CAWRDPSTDTQYF.

The CDR3 nucleotides read TGTGCCAGCAGTTTACCTCCCGGGAGGGGTTATGGCTACACCTTC. This encodes CASSLPPGRGYGYTF. This chain connects TRBV28 to TRBJ1-2; D perhaps matches TRBD1 (5 bases). The CDR3 totals 15 residues. Trimming stripped 2 bases from V and 5 bases from J, with 15 bases between. Germline V CDR1 and CDR2: MDHEN, SYDVKM.

V is TRBV4-3 and J is TRBJ1-1; D is ambiguous. V gave up 2 bases and J gave up 1 base, with 8 bases separating them. Per the germline V gene, CDR1 is LGHNA and CDR2 is YSLEER. This CDR3 region has 14 residues. The CDR3 sequence is CASSQLVRNTEAFF. The DNA for the CDR3 is TGCGCCAGCAGCCAACTGGTAAGGAACACTGAAGCTTTCTTT.

A few counts support this clone. The chain joins TRBV18 to TRBJ1-2; TRBD1 agrees at 10 bases. The CDR3 spans 13 residues. Germline V gene lookup returns CDR1 KGHSH and CDR2 LQKENI. V lost 6 bases and J lost 7; bases outside the gene matches: 5. The CDR3 DNA sequence: TGTGCCAGCTCGCCGGGACAGGGGTTTGGCTACACCTTC. It is translated as CASSPGQGFGYTF. The whole variable domain, filled in from reference TRBV18 and TRBJ1-2, reads NAGVMQNPRHLVRRRGQEARLRCSPMKGHSHVYWYRQLPEEGLKFMVYLQKENIIDESGMPKERFSAEFPKEGPSILRIQQVVRGDSAAYFCASSPGQGFGYTFGSGTRLTVV.

The chain employs TRBV9 and TRBJ2-1, with 11 positions matching TRBD2. V lost 3 bases and J lost 3; bases outside the gene matches: 2. Germline CDR1 reads SGDLS; CDR2 reads YYNGEE. The CDR3 contains 15 residues. This CDR3 is CASSALAGGYNEQFF. Here the CDR3 DNA reads TGTGCCAGCAGCGCCCTAGCGGGGGGCTACAATGAGCAGTTCTTC.

The chain uses TRBV19 and TRBJ2-6; the D is unclear. CDR3 length: 17 residues. V was pared by 3 bases and J by 4 bases, with 16 bases between. The germline CDR1 and CDR2 sequences are LNHDA and SQIVND (reference sequence). The CDR3: CASSILGNPKGANVLTF. As DNA, the CDR3 is TGTGCCAGTAGTATTCTAGGCAATCCGAAAGGGGCCAACGTCCTGACTTTC.

The genes are TRBV19 and TRBJ2-3; the match to TRBD2 covers 9 bases. The CDR3 runs to 14 residues. Losses at the gene ends were 9 bases for V and 4 bases for J; bases not matched to a gene: 8. Germline V CDR1 and CDR2: LNHDA, SQIVND (reference sequence). DNA of the CDR3: TGTGCCAGCCGGCGGGGGGGGCCAGCAGATACGCAGTATTTT. Encoded protein: CASRRGGPADTQYF.

This chain links TRBV10-2 with TRBJ1-2; TRBD1 might be the D (5 bases). V was clipped by 2 bases and J by 7 bases, with 17 bases between them. Germline V gene data show CDR1 as WSHSY and CDR2 as SAAADI. The CDR3 has 15 residues. The CDR3 is CASSEGGQGLFGYTF. For the CDR3, the DNA is TGCGCCAGCAGTGAGGGCGGGCAGGGACTATTTGGCTACACCTTC.

The J gene is TRBJ2-2, the V gene TRBV19; no definite D call. CDR1 LNHDA and CDR2 SQIVND come from the germline V gene (reference sequence). CDR3 length equals 16 residues. V lost 3 bases, J lost 7 bases, and 18 bases lay in between. The CDR3 coding sequence is TGTGCCAGTAGTATTAATTCTCATTTCCGGAACGGGGAGCTGTTTTTT. It yields the protein CASSINSHFRNGELFF.

The chain couples TRBV2 to TRBJ1-1; D gene unclear. Per germline, CDR1 SNHLY and CDR2 FYNNEI. The CDR3 covers 14 residues. Trimming cost V 6 bases and J 7 bases, with 18 bases left between them. CDR3: CASRPGATDIEAFF. The CDR3, as DNA: TGTGCCAGCAGGCCTGGAGCTACAGACATTGAAGCTTTCTTT.

The chain uses TRBV25-1 and TRBJ1-2; TRBD1 is a possible D gene (6 bases). The CDR3 length is 15 residues. CDR1 is MGHDK, CDR2 SYGVNS, per germline. Between the trimmed V and J ends, which lost 5 bases and 5 bases, there was a span of 18 bases. The CDR3 here is CASSPPGGAGYGYTF. CDR3 nucleotide sequence: TGTGCCAGCAGTCCCCCCGGGGGGGCGGGATATGGCTACACCTTC.

The CDR3 nucleotides are TGTGCCAGCACCCCGCCCAATGCACTTGAGGGTACTGAAGCTTTCTTT. Its protein product is CASTPPNALEGTEAFF. The genes are TRBV5-4 and TRBJ1-1; D unclear. This CDR3 contains 16 residues. CDR1 SGHNT and CDR2 YYREEE come from the germline V gene (reference sequence). The V end was cut by 6 bases, the J end by 5 bases, with 23 bases between. Based on the CDR3 plus reference TRBV5-4 and TRBJ1-1, the full variable domain is ETGVTQSPTHLIKTRGQQVTLRCSSQSGHNTVSWYQQALGQGPQFIFQYYREEENGRGNFPPRFSGLQFPNYSSELNVNALELDDSALYLCASTPPNALEGTEAFFGQGTRLTVV.

This chain uses TRBV18 with TRBJ2-7; TRBD1 is a possible D gene (6 bases). This CDR3 has 15 residues. Germline V gives CDR1 KGHSH, CDR2 LQKENI. Trimming pared 2 bases from V and 4 bases from J, leaving 15 bases between. In DNA, the CDR3 is TGTGCCAGCTCACCAGGGGGCAGGGGCGAATACGAGCAGTACTTC. Translation gives CASSPGGRGEYEQYF.